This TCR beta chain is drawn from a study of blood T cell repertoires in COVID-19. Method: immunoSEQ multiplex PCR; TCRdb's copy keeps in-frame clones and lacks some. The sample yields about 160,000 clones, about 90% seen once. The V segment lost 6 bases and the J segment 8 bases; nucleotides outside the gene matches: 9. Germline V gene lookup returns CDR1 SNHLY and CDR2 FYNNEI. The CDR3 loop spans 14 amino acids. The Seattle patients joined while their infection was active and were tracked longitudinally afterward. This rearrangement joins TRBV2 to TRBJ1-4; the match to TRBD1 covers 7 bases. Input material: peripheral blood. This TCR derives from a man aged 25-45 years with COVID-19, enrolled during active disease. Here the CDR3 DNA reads TGTGCCAGCAGGGAGGGACAGCTCGGGGAAAAACTGTTTTTT. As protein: CASREGQLGEKLFF.